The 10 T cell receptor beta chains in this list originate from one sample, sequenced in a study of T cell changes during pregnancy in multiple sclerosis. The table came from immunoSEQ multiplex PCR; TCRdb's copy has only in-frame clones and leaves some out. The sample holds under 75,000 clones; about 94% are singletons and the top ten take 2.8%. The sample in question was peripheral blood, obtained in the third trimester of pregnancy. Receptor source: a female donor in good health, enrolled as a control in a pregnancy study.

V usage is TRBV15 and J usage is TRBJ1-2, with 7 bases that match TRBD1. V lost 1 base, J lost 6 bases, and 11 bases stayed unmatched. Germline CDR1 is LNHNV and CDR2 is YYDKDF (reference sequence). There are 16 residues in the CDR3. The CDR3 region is CATSRARGAGSDGYTF. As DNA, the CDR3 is TGTGCCACCAGCAGAGCCAGGGGGGCTGGATCCGATGGCTACACCTTC.

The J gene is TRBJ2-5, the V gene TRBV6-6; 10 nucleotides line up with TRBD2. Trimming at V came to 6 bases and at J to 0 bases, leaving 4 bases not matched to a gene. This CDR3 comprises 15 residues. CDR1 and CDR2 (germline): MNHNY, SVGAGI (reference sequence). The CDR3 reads CASSPTSGDQETQYF. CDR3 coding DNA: TGTGCCAGCAGCCCCACTAGCGGGGACCAAGAGACCCAGTACTTC.

The CDR3 bases are TGTGCCAGCAGCGTCTCGGGAGAACCTGGAAACACCATATATTTT. Protein sequence: CASSVSGEPGNTIYF. This chain links TRBV9 with TRBJ1-3; unclear D gene. Trimming left V 2 bases short and J 2 bases short, with 11 bases between. Germline CDR1 SGDLS, CDR2 YYNGEE. CDR3 length equals 15 residues.

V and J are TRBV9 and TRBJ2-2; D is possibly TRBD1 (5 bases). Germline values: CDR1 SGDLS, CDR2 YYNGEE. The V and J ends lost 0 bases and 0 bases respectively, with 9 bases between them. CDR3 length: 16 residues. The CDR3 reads CASSVEAGTNTGELFF. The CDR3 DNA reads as TGTGCCAGCAGCGTAGAAGCAGGGACGAACACCGGGGAGCTGTTTTTT. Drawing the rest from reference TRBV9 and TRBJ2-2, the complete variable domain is DSGVTQTPKHLITATGQRVTLRCSPRSGDLSVYWYQQSLDQGLQFLIQYYNGEERAKGNILERFSAQQFPDLHSELNLSSLELGDSALYFCASSVEAGTNTGELFFGEGSRLTVL.

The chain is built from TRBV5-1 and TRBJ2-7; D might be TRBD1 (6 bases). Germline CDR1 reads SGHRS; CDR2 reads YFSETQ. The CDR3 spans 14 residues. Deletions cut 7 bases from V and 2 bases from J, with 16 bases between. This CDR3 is CASGRDTTTYEQYF. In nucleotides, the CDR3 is TGCGCCAGCGGCCGGGACACTACCACCTACGAGCAGTACTTC.

The CDR3, as DNA: TGTGCCAGCAGCTTACCAAACACCGGGACAACCTACTACGAGCAGTACTTC. Translated, it gives CASSLPNTGTTYYEQYF. The rearrangement joins TRBV7-9 to TRBJ2-7, with D maybe TRBD1 (6 bases). With 2 bases removed from V and 3 bases from J, the gap between germline ends came to 20 bases. CDR1 SEHNR and CDR2 FQNEAQ come from the germline V gene (reference sequence). This CDR3 contains 17 residues.

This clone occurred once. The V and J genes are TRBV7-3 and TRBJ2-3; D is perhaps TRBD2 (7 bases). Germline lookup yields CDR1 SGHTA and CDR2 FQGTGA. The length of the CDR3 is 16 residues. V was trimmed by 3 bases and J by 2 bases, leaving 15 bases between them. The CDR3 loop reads CASSFGGLSSTDTQYF. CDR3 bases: TGTGCCAGCAGCTTCGGGGGGCTTAGTTCCACAGATACGCAGTATTTT.

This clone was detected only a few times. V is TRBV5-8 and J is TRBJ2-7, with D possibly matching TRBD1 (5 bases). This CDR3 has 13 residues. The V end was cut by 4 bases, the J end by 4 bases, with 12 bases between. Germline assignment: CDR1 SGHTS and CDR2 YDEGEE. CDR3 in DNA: TGTGCCAGCAGCATCGGACAATTTTACGAGCAGTACTTC. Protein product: CASSIGQFYEQYF. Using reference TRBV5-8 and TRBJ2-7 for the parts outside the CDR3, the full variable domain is EAGVTQSPTHLIKTRGQQATLRCSPISGHTSVYWYQQALGLGLQFLLWYDEGEERNRGNFPPRFSGRQFPNYSSELNVNALELEDSALYLCASSIGQFYEQYFGPGTRLTVT.

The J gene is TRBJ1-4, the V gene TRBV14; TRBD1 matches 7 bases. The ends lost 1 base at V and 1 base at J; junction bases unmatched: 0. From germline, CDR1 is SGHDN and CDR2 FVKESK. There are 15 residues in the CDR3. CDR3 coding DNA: TGTGCCAGCAGCCAAGGGGACAGAACTAATGAAAAACTGTTTTTT. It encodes CASSQGDRTNEKLFF.

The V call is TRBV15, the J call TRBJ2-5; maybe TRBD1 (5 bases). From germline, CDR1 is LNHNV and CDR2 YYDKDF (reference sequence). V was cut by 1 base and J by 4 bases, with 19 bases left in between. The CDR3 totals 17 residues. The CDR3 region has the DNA TGTGCCACCAGCAGAGGGGATCAGGGCGGTACCAGAGAGACCCAGTACTTC. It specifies CATSRGDQGGTRETQYF.